Listed below are T cell receptor beta chains from one sample, sequenced in a study of blood T cells in healthy people across ages. TCRdb recomputed calls from the 5' RACE reads with MiXCR, one row per CDR3 protein. The sample consists of 1.6 million or so distinct CDR3 sequences, roughly 30% of them appearing once. The specimen sequenced was blood. Receptor source: a woman aged 25-40 years in good health. Each CDR3 is given with its conserved first and last residue. D genes are given only for firm matches. The listing skips clone size in some rows; elsewhere it reads once, few, many or a size class.

j_gene	d_gene	abundance	v_gene	CDR3nt	CDR3aa
TRBJ2-1	.	.	TRBV3-1	TGTGCCAGCAGCCAAGATCAGGGGGGCCTCTACAATGAGCAGTTCTTC	CASSQDQGGLYNEQFF
TRBJ2-7	.	.	TRBV12-5	TGTGCTAGTGGTTTTCCCCCCCACTCCTACGAGCAGTACTTC	CASGFPPHSYEQYF
TRBJ2-5	TRBD2	few	TRBV20-1	TGCAGTGCTTTAGGGACTAGCGGGGGCCTCCAAGAGACCCAGTACTTC	CSALGTSGGLQETQYF
TRBJ2-2	TRBD2	few	TRBV2	TGTGCCAGCAGTGGGCTAGCGGGGGTTAGCACCGGGGAGCTGTTTTTT	CASSGLAGVSTGELFF
TRBJ2-1	.	.	TRBV4-2	TGTGCCAGCAGCCAAGATCCTGGCAGGCGGGTCAATGAGCAGTTCTTC	CASSQDPGRRVNEQFF
TRBJ2-1	.	few	TRBV5-6	TGTGCCAGCAGCTTGGTAGTCGGGAGAGGCTACAATGAGCAGTTCTTC	CASSLVVGRGYNEQFF
TRBJ2-7	TRBD2	many	TRBV5-1	TGCGCCAGCAGCTTCGCTAGCGGGGCATACGAGCAGTACTTC	CASSFASGAYEQYF
TRBJ2-7	.	.	TRBV30	TGTGCCTGGAGTGTAGGACTGATCGCCGAGCAGTACTTC	CAWSVGLIAEQYF
TRBJ1-2	.	few	TRBV6-1	TGTGCCAGCATTCGGTCGAGGGTTATACCTCCCCAGGGAGGCTACACCTTC	CASIRSRVIPPQGGYTF
TRBJ1-2	.	.	TRBV30	TGTGCCTGGAGAGAACCGGGCCCCAAACACAATGGCTACACCTTC	CAWREPGPKHNGYTF
TRBJ2-1	.	few	TRBV5-5	TGTGTCAGCAGCTTTGAGCGAATACCGTACAATGAGCAGTTCTTC	CVSSFERIPYNEQFF
TRBJ2-7	.	.	TRBV7-9	TGTGCCAGCTGGGGTCCCGGCTCCCCCTACGAGCAGTACTTC	CASWGPGSPYEQYF
TRBJ1-6	.	.	TRBV12-3/TRBV12-4	TGTGCCAGCAGTAAAGGGACCGAAGCACCCCTCCACTTT	CASSKGTEAPLHF
TRBJ2-3	.	once	TRBV7-8	TGTGCCAGCAAACTAGTGACAGATACGCAGTATTTT	CASKLVTDTQYF
TRBJ1-1	.	.	TRBV20-1	TGCAGTGTTGGGGGTCAGGCAGTTTATCGAAACACTGAAGCTTTCTTT	CSVGGQAVYRNTEAFF
TRBJ2-7	TRBD1	.	TRBV7-8	TGTGCCAGCCTCGATAGGGACAGGGACGAATACGAGCAGTACTTC	CASLDRDRDEYEQYF
TRBJ2-5	.	.	TRBV7-3	TGTGCCAGCAGCCACCTTGAGGCGGAAGAGACCCAGTACTTC	CASSHLEAEETQYF
TRBJ2-5	TRBD1	.	TRBV7-7	TGTGCCAGCAACTCGGGACAGCTCCAAGAGACCCAGTACTTC	CASNSGQLQETQYF
TRBJ1-5	.	.	TRBV7-9	TGTGCCAGCAACTTAGATGGGCAGCCCCAGCATTTT	CASNLDGQPQHF
TRBJ1-1	TRBD1	few	TRBV7-3	TGTGCCAGCAGCTTAACCGGGACAGGGGCTGAAGCTTTCTTT	CASSLTGTGAEAFF
TRBJ2-1	.	.	TRBV4-1	TGCGCCAGCAGTACGACGGAGCTATACAATGAGCAGTTCTTC	CASSTTELYNEQFF
TRBJ2-5	.	few	TRBV10-1	TGCGTCAGCAGTGATATTAGGGGACCTGACCAAGAGACCCAGTACTTC	CVSSDIRGPDQETQYF
TRBJ2-7	.	.	TRBV20-1	TGCAGTGCTAAAGAAGCGGCAATATCCTACGAGCAGTACTTC	CSAKEAAISYEQYF
TRBJ2-1	TRBD2	.	TRBV9	TGTGCCAGCAGCGTAGGACTAGCGGGAGCTGGCAATAAGCAGTTCTTC	CASSVGLAGAGNKQFF
TRBJ2-5	TRBD1	.	TRBV2	TGTGCCAGCTCGGACAGGGACCAAGAGACCCAGTACTTC	CASSDRDQETQYF
TRBJ2-5	TRBD2	.	TRBV12-3/TRBV12-4	TGTGCCAGCAGTTTAGCGTTAGGTGCTAGCGGGAGTAGGGAGACCCAGTACTTC	CASSLALGASGSRETQYF
TRBJ2-1	.	.	TRBV12-3/TRBV12-4	TGTGCCAGCAGTTTTCCGGGACCTCGACGGTTCTTC	CASSFPGPRRFF
TRBJ1-2	.	few	TRBV12-3/TRBV12-4	TGTGCCAGCAACCTTTCCGGGACCTATGGCTACACCTTC	CASNLSGTYGYTF
TRBJ1-1	TRBD1	once	TRBV6-1	TGTGCCAGCAGTGCCAGCCAGGGGGGAACTGAAGCTTTCTTT	CASSASQGGTEAFF
TRBJ2-1	.	few	TRBV3-1	TGTGCCAGCAGCCAAGAAGCGAGGATTTGGGGTTCCTACAATGAGCAGTTCTTC	CASSQEARIWGSYNEQFF
TRBJ1-1	.	.	TRBV20-1	TGCAGTGCTAGGGGCGGCAGTGGCACTGAAGCTTTCTTT	CSARGGSGTEAFF
TRBJ2-5	.	.	TRBV5-1	TGCGCCAGCAGCTTGTCGATCCTAGCTGAGACCCAGTACTTC	CASSLSILAETQYF
TRBJ2-3	TRBD2	.	TRBV7-6	TGTGCCAGCAGCTTAGCGTTACAGCGGGGGTTGGATACGCAGTATTTT	CASSLALQRGLDTQYF
TRBJ2-1	.	.	TRBV6-1	TGTGCCAGCAGCCAGGCACCGAGCTCCTACAATGAGCAGTTCTTC	CASSQAPSSYNEQFF
TRBJ1-2	.	.	TRBV27	TGTGCCAGCAGCCCGACATTGGACTATGGCTACACCTTC	CASSPTLDYGYTF
TRBJ1-5	TRBD1	.	TRBV28	TGTGCCAGCAGTTACCCAAGGACAGGTCAGCCCCAGCATTTT	CASSYPRTGQPQHF
TRBJ2-1	.	many	TRBV4-2	TGTGCCAGCAGCCAGCGTCCGCAGTTCTTC	CASSQRPQFF
TRBJ2-7	.	.	TRBV12-3/TRBV12-4	TGTGCCAGCAGCCTCAGAGGACCAGAAAAAGAGACTCAGTACTTC	CASSLRGPEKETQYF
TRBJ1-2	.	.	TRBV6-5	TGTGCCAGCAGTTACTCGATCGGGGAACCCTACTATGGCTACACCTTC	CASSYSIGEPYYGYTF